The next 19 T cell receptor beta chains were all read from a single sample in a study of T cells after yellow fever vaccination (dated by TCRdb to the late 2010s). The library was made by 5' RACE. TCRdb lists the instrument as Illumina HiSeq 2500. TCRdb trimmed public reads at Q25 via fastp, called clones via MiXCR and kept in-frame beta chains. Identical CDR3 proteins give one entry, which carries the most common genes and DNA. A total of 50,000 or so distinct CDR3 sequences appear in this sample, approximately 6.5% of them only once. Clones ranked in the top ten supply less than 45% of the sample. This specimen's treatment or condition label, per the study, means: live attenuated yellow fever vaccine strain. The specimen comprised CD8+ T cells sorted from PBMCs, sampled on the day of the first yellow fever vaccination. These receptors all stem from a man younger than 35 who received the YFV17D yellow fever vaccine.

This clonotype was observed many times. V and J are TRBV5-1 and TRBJ1-2; perhaps TRBD1 as D (5 bases). The CDR3 is made up of 14 amino acids. V gave up 4 bases and J gave up 4 bases, with 14 bases separating them. The V gene's germline CDR1 is SGHRS and CDR2 YFSETQ. CDR3 loop: CASSGLRDGYGYTF. CDR3 coding DNA: TGCGCCAGCAGCGGGCTTCGGGACGGCTATGGCTACACCTTC.

In nucleotides, the CDR3 is TGCGCCAGCAGCCACGTCATCCGATCGGGCTCTGGGGCCAACGTCCTGACTTTC. Residues: CASSHVIRSGSGANVLTF. This chain uses TRBV4-3 with TRBJ2-6; D not resolved. CDR1 is LGHNA and CDR2 is YSLEER in the germline V gene. With 3 bases removed from V and 0 bases from J, the gap between germline ends came to 15 bases. The CDR3 has 18 residues.

This clonotype was detected a few times. The chain combines TRBV6-5 with TRBJ2-7; 9 bases fit TRBD2. The J segment lost 4 bases and the V segment lost 3 bases, leaving 7 bases of the junction unmatched. This CDR3 comprises 15 residues. CDR1 MNHEY and CDR2 SVGAGI come from the germline V gene. The CDR3 here is CASSYRAGGLYEQYF. The CDR3 DNA reads TGTGCCAGCAGTTATCGAGCGGGGGGTCTTTACGAGCAGTACTTC.

V usage is TRBV29-1 and J usage is TRBJ2-2, with D unclear. V dropped 7 bases and J dropped 4 bases, with 10 bases sitting between them. The germline V gene encodes CDR1 SQVTM and CDR2 ANQGSEA. The CDR3 has 12 residues. The CDR3 spells CSAVGSTGELFF. The CDR3 DNA reads TGCAGCGCCGTGGGGTCCACCGGGGAGCTGTTTTTT.

The chain links TRBV29-1 to TRBJ2-7; D is undetermined. The V gene lost 7 bases and the J gene lost 3 bases, with 19 bases spanning the gap. The CDR3 loop spans 14 amino acids. Germline V gene sequence: CDR1 SQVTM, CDR2 ANQGSEA. The CDR3 nucleotides are TGCAGCGCCAAGGCCGCAGGTAATAGCTACGAGCAGTACTTC. It specifies CSAKAAGNSYEQYF.

This clonotype showed up many times. The genes are TRBV7-9 and TRBJ1-2, with D perhaps matching TRBD1 (5 bases). Trimming took off 6 bases at V and 4 bases at J, with 12 bases between the two ends. Per germline, CDR1 SEHNR and CDR2 FQNEAQ (reference sequence). The CDR3 has 13 residues. CDR3 in amino acids: CASSTGPRYGYTF. The CDR3 DNA is TGTGCCAGCAGTACGGGACCGCGCTATGGCTACACCTTC. Supplemented by reference TRBV7-9 and TRBJ1-2, the full variable domain reads DTGVSQNPRHKITKRGQNVTFRCDPISEHNRLYWYRQTLGQGPEFLTYFQNEAQLEKSRLLSDRFSAERPKGSFSTLEIQRTEQGDSAMYLCASSTGPRYGYTFGSGTRLTVV.

This clonotype was seen only a few times. This chain joins TRBV10-2 and TRBJ2-7; D unclear. Germline V gene sequence: CDR1 WSHSY, CDR2 SAAADI. Between the trimmed V and J ends, which lost 0 bases and 7 bases, there was a span of 7 bases. The CDR3 runs to 12 residues. The CDR3 DNA reads TGCGCCAGCAGTGAGTCCTACAGAGAGCAGTACTTC. This gives the protein CASSESYREQYF.

This clonotype has a count of ten or more. The rearrangement joins TRBV4-3 to TRBJ1-1; D gene ambiguous. The CDR3 contains 13 residues. Looked up from germline, CDR1 is LGHNA and CDR2 is YSLEER. V gave up 1 base and J gave up 1 base, with 4 bases separating them. The CDR3 nucleotides are TGCGCCAGCAGCCAAGCCGGGAACACTGAAGCTTTCTTT. It encodes CASSQAGNTEAFF.

This clonotype was picked up one time. The chain joins TRBV9 to TRBJ2-3; TRBD2 agrees at 10 bases. The CDR3 runs 18 residues. Trimming took 4 bases from V and 0 from J; bases not matched to a gene: 11. Germline CDR1 reads SGDLS; CDR2 reads YYNGEE. The CDR3 spells CASSLGLAGAKSTDTQYF. CDR3 coding DNA: TGTGCCAGCAGCCTAGGGCTAGCGGGGGCCAAGAGCACAGATACGCAGTATTTT.

This clonotype occurred a few times. The chain recombines TRBV7-6 with TRBJ2-1; D gene unclear. The germline V gene encodes CDR1 SGHVS and CDR2 FNYEAQ. The CDR3 sequence is 11 residues long. V was shortened by 5 bases and J by 15 bases, with 14 bases between the two germline ends. CDR3 residues: CASSPQAGRFF. CDR3 in DNA: TGTGCCAGCAGCCCTCAAGCCGGGCGGTTCTTC.

Within the sample, this clonotype is medium-sized. V usage is TRBV6-2 or TRBV6-3 and J usage is TRBJ2-2, with a tentative D call TRBD1 (5 bases). Germline CDR1 and CDR2: MNHEY and SVGEGT. The CDR3 has 17 residues. V was cut by 7 bases and J by 4 bases, with 22 bases left in between. CDR3 nucleotide sequence: TGTGCCAGCATCAAAAGCCGCCGGGTGGGGCGCACCGGGGAGCTGTTTTTT. Translating it yields CASIKSRRVGRTGELFF.

V and J are TRBV11-2 and TRBJ2-1; 7 bases line up with TRBD2. CDR1 SGHAT and CDR2 FQNNGV come from the germline V gene. V shed 3 bases, J shed 2 bases, and the junction held 7 bases outside the gene matches. The CDR3 spans 16 residues. CDR3 region: CASSFLGGGTYNEQFF. CDR3 nucleotides: TGTGCCAGCAGCTTCCTCGGCGGGGGAACCTACAATGAGCAGTTCTTC.

This clonotype appeared a few times. The V and J genes are TRBV6-1 and TRBJ2-3; D may be TRBD2 (6 bases). The CDR3 is 14 residues long. The V gene's germline CDR1 is MNHNS and CDR2 SASEGT. Trimming took 2 bases from V and 5 from J, leaving 11 bases between them. CDR3 residues: CASSELAQEDTQYF. Here the CDR3 DNA reads TGTGCCAGCAGTGAACTAGCGCAGGAAGATACGCAGTATTTT.

In this sample, this clonotype turned up a few times. The chain links TRBV6-2 or TRBV6-3 to TRBJ2-7, with D possibly called TRBD1 or TRBD2 (5 bases each). The V and J ends lost 5 bases and 10 bases respectively, with 15 bases between them. The CDR3 runs to 12 residues. The germline gives CDR1 MNHEY, CDR2 SVGEGT. The CDR3 loop reads CASSSVPGPQYV. CDR3 in DNA: TGTGCCAGCAGTAGCGTCCCGGGACCCCAGTACGTC.

Ten or more counts support this clonotype. The rearrangement links TRBV10-3 to TRBJ2-7, with 8 bases lining up with TRBD1. Looked up from germline, CDR1 is ENHRY and CDR2 is SYGVKD. The CDR3 totals 15 residues. The junction had 11 bases not matched to a gene; V was cut back by 10 bases and J by 0 bases. CDR3 nucleotides: TGTGCCACCCGACCGAGGACAGGGTCCTCCTACGAGCAGTACTTC. Translating gives CATRPRTGSSYEQYF.

This clonotype has just a few counts. The rearrangement links TRBV19 to TRBJ2-5, with 8 bases aligning to TRBD1. The trim removed 5 bases at V and 5 bases at J, leaving 10 bases unmatched. CDR1 is LNHDA and CDR2 is SQIVND in the germline V gene (reference sequence). The CDR3 has 15 residues. CDR3 DNA: TGTGCCAGTAGTCCCCGAGCCAGGGGGCGCGAGACCCAGTACTTC. Protein product: CASSPRARGRETQYF. The full variable domain, completed using reference TRBV19 and TRBJ2-5, is DGGITQSPKYLFRKEGQNVTLSCEQNLNHDAMYWYRQDPGQGLRLIYYSQIVNDFQKGDIAEGYSVSREKKESFPLTVTSAQKNPTAFYLCASSPRARGRETQYFGPGTRLLVL.

This clonotype was counted ten times or more. This rearrangement joins TRBV12-3 or TRBV12-4 to TRBJ2-2, with 7 bases matching TRBD1. The length of the CDR3 is 14 residues. Trimming at V came to 5 bases and at J to 6 bases, leaving 6 bases not matched to a gene. The chain's CDR3 is CASSPDRSAGELFF. The CDR3, as DNA: TGTGCCAGCAGTCCGGACAGGTCGGCCGGGGAGCTGTTTTTT.

This clonotype was seen at least ten times. The chain joins TRBV7-6 to TRBJ2-7; possibly TRBD1 for D (7 bases). The CDR3 consists of 14 residues. The germline CDR1 and CDR2 sequences are SGHVS and FNYEAQ. Trimming shortened V by 4 bases and J by 7 bases, and 17 bases separated the two germline ends. CDR3 bases: TGTGCCAGCAGCTCGCGGGACAGATTGCAAGAGCAGTACTTC. Translated: CASSSRDRLQEQYF.

The chain couples TRBV12-3 or TRBV12-4 to TRBJ2-1, with 7 nucleotides matching TRBD2. The CDR3 consists of 17 residues. Trimming removed 5 bases from V and 9 bases from J; junction bases left unmatched: 19. The CDR3 reads CASSGGFGAGLQSEQFF. The CDR3 DNA sequence: TGTGCCAGCAGTGGGGGGTTTGGAGCGGGGCTCCAGAGTGAGCAGTTCTTC.